These T cell receptor beta chains were read from a single sample in a study of response to subunit inactivated influenza vaccine. TCRdb re-called the RT-PCR reads through MiXCR, storing one row per CDR3 protein. Among more than 600,000 distinct CDR3 sequences listed, about a fifth were seen once. The material was PBMCs from blood, obtained less than 6 days after vaccination. The receptor source for this set is a man over 45 who received an inactivated influenza vaccine. CDR3s include the opening cysteine and the closing phenylalanine or tryptophan. D genes are given only for firm matches. Clone size is stated in some rows and not others, as once, few, many or a class when expanded.

. TRBJ2-7 TRBV7-3 . TGTGCCAGCAGCTTAAGAGGGGGGACGGGGATCCACGAGCAGTACTTC CASSLRGGTGIHEQYF
. TRBJ2-1 TRBV27 . TGTGCCAGCAGTCCCGACCTCTATCGCTCCTACAATGAGCAGTTCTTC CASSPDLYRSYNEQFF
. TRBJ2-7 TRBV6-2/TRBV6-3 TRBD1 TGTGCCAGCAGTTACGAGGGACAGGCATTATACGAGCAGTACTTC CASSYEGQALYEQYF
. TRBJ2-1 TRBV6-5 TRBD1 TGTGCCAGCAGTTACAGAGCAGGGGGCGAAGTCATCAATGAGCAGTTCTTC CASSYRAGGEVINEQFF
many TRBJ2-1 TRBV20-1 . TGCAGTGCTAACTTGGGGATCAGGTACAATGAGCAGTTCTTC CSANLGIRYNEQFF
. TRBJ2-3 TRBV5-1 TRBD1 TGCGCCAGCAGCTTGGCGGGGACAGGCACGCAGTATTTT CASSLAGTGTQYF
many TRBJ2-1 TRBV5-6 . TGTGCCAGCAGCTTGGGGCAGGGCATTTACAATGAGCAGTTCTTC CASSLGQGIYNEQFF
few TRBJ2-3 TRBV5-1 . TGCGCCAGCAGTTCGGGACTCCCCACAGATACGCAGTATTTT CASSSGLPTDTQYF
many TRBJ2-7 TRBV5-1 . TGCGCCAGCAGCTTGGCCGCGGGCAGCTCCTACGAGCAGTACTTC CASSLAAGSSYEQYF
. TRBJ2-7 TRBV18 TRBD1 TGTGCCAGCTCACCACCGTTTCTGGTTCGGACAGGGCCCTACGAGCAGTACTTC CASSPPFLVRTGPYEQYF
. TRBJ2-7 TRBV7-2 . TGTGCCAGCAGCCCGTTAGGGAGTCTCTACGAGCAGTACTTC CASSPLGSLYEQYF
. TRBJ2-7 TRBV20-1 . TGCAGTGCTAGAGATGCGGTCGGATCCTACGAGCAGTACTTC CSARDAVGSYEQYF
. TRBJ2-2 TRBV5-1 . TGCGCCAGCAGCTTGGCCGGTTTCGGGACCGGGGAGCTGTTTTTT CASSLAGFGTGELFF
few TRBJ2-7 TRBV9 TRBD1 TGTGCCAGCAGCGGATTGGGACAGGGGGGCGGCGAGCAGTACTTC CASSGLGQGGGEQYF